What follows are 15 T cell receptor beta chains derived from one specimen sequenced in a study of OX40 agonist ivuxolimab in advanced cancers. The assay was immunoSEQ multiplex PCR, and TCRdb's table has in-frame clones only and misses some. This table holds approximately 68,000 clones, 82% found once. Here the sequenced sample was CD4+ or CD8+ T cells sorted from blood, taken in a trial of the OX40 agonist ivuxolimab. These receptors all stem from an adult with an advanced solid tumor such as melanoma, head and neck, liver or kidney cancer.

Details on this clone: A clone one base away is much larger, so this may be a read error. V is TRBV7-9 and J is TRBJ2-3; D is undetermined. CDR3 size: 11 residues. Germline V gene lookup returns CDR1 SEHNR and CDR2 FQNEAQ (reference sequence). Between the trimmed V and J ends, which lost 3 bases and 4 bases, there was a span of 2 bases. CDR3 nucleotides: TGTGCCAGCAGCTTCCCAGATACGCAGTATTTT. Its translation: CASSFPDTQYF.

J is TRBJ1-4 and V is TRBV28, with 9 bases matching TRBD1. This CDR3 has 15 residues. Germline V gene lookup returns CDR1 MDHEN and CDR2 SYDVKM. V lost 6 bases, J lost 5 bases, and 7 bases stayed unmatched. The CDR3 nucleotides read TGTGCCAGCAGCGGTGCCGGGACAGGGAATGAAAAACTGTTTTTT. This gives the protein CASSGAGTGNEKLFF.

The DNA for the CDR3 is TGCGCCACCCGGACAGGGACTACCGGGGAGCTGTTTTTT. Protein: CATRTGTTGELFF. The chain links TRBV5-1 to TRBJ2-2; TRBD1 aligns across 8 bases. There are 13 residues in the CDR3. Losses at the gene ends were 9 bases for V and 5 bases for J; bases not matched to a gene: 6. The germline V gene encodes CDR1 SGHRS and CDR2 YFSETQ.

The chain has TRBV28 and TRBJ2-5; tentatively, D is TRBD2 (6 bases). The germline V gene has CDR1 MDHEN and CDR2 SYDVKM. Trimming cost V 1 base and J 1 base, with 13 bases left between them. The CDR3 runs to 16 residues. The CDR3 reads CASSLLEGPSQETQYF. The CDR3 nucleotides read TGTGCCAGCAGTTTATTGGAGGGACCTAGCCAAGAGACCCAGTACTTC.

In this sample, this clone turned up a few times. The rearrangement links TRBV10-3 to TRBJ1-5, with D unresolved. CDR3 length equals 12 residues. Germline V CDR1 and CDR2: ENHRY, SYGVKD. Trimming removed 10 bases at V and 9 bases at J, with 16 bases between. The chain's CDR3 is CATRSADGPQHF. The CDR3 nucleotides are TGTGCCACCCGGTCAGCAGATGGGCCCCAGCATTTT.

The chain combines TRBV28 with TRBJ1-2; D is undetermined. The CDR3 has 16 amino acids. V was clipped by 5 bases and J by 4 bases, with 20 bases between them. From germline, CDR1 is MDHEN and CDR2 SYDVKM. For the CDR3, the DNA is TGTGCCAGCAGTCTCCGGAGCGGGTTGGTTACCTATGGCTACACCTTC. Its protein is CASSLRSGLVTYGYTF.

This clone was observed a handful of times. The chain recombines TRBV5-1 with TRBJ1-1, with D unclear. From germline, CDR1 is SGHRS and CDR2 YFSETQ. This CDR3 contains 14 residues. V lost 5 bases, J lost 1 base, and 12 bases lay in between. The CDR3: CASRAGWTNTEAFF. The CDR3 DNA is TGCGCCAGCAGAGCAGGATGGACGAACACTGAAGCTTTCTTT. The full variable domain, its missing parts supplied by reference TRBV5-1 and TRBJ1-1, is KAGVTQTPRYLIKTRGQQVTLSCSPISGHRSVSWYQQTPGQGLQFLFEYFSETQRNKGNFPGRFSGRQFSNSRSEMNVSTLELGDSALYLCASRAGWTNTEAFFGQGTRLTVV.

This rearrangement joins TRBV2 to TRBJ1-3; TRBD1 is a possible D gene (6 bases). Germline V gene data show CDR1 as SNHLY and CDR2 as FYNNEI. The CDR3 consists of 14 residues. The germline V and J ends were trimmed by 2 bases and 2 bases, with 7 bases remaining between them. In DNA, the CDR3 is TGTGCCAGCAGTGAATGGGGGCCTGGAAACACCATATATTTT. This encodes CASSEWGPGNTIYF.

The V gene is TRBV30, the J gene TRBJ2-1, with D possibly matching TRBD1 (7 bases). Per germline, CDR1 GTSNPN and CDR2 SVGIG (reference sequence). The CDR3 loop spans 15 amino acids. The V end lost 0 bases, the J end lost 2 bases, and 11 bases lay between the germline ends. The CDR3 bases are TGTGCCTGGAGTGTAGGAGGGGGCGCCTACAATGAGCAGTTCTTC. It is translated as CAWSVGGGAYNEQFF.

This chain connects TRBV6-1 to TRBJ1-4; D unresolved. Germline V gene data show CDR1 as MNHNS and CDR2 as SASEGT. V gave up 7 bases and J gave up 5 bases, with 14 bases separating them. The CDR3 length is 14 residues. CDR3 DNA: TGTGCCAGCAAGCTCGGAGAGGTCAATGAAAAACTGTTTTTT. Residues: CASKLGEVNEKLFF.

The CDR3 here is CATSLRTELIYNEQFF. The DNA for the CDR3 is TGTGCCACCAGCCTCAGGACAGAATTAATTTACAATGAGCAGTTCTTC. The chain uses TRBV15 and TRBJ2-1, with D maybe TRBD1 (6 bases). Germline lookup yields CDR1 LNHNV and CDR2 YYDKDF (reference sequence). V shed 5 bases and J shed 4 bases, with 18 bases lying between them. This CDR3 is 16 amino acids long.

This clone was seen just once. The CDR3 coding sequence is TGCGCCAGCAGCCAAGATATGGCCGGGGGGCGCATCCAAGAGACCCAGTACTTC. Its protein is CASSQDMAGGRIQETQYF. The chain combines TRBV4-3 with TRBJ2-5, with D possibly being TRBD2 (7 bases). CDR1 and CDR2 (germline): LGHNA, YSLEER. The length of the CDR3 is 18 residues. The V end lost 0 bases, the J end lost 1 base, and 18 bases lay between the germline ends.

The chain has TRBV30 and TRBJ1-2; D is unresolved. This CDR3 region has 12 residues. Trimming took off 0 bases at V and 6 bases at J, with 8 bases between the two ends. Germline-derived CDR1 and CDR2 are GTSNPN and SVGIG (reference sequence). The CDR3 DNA follows: TGTGCCTGGAGTGTACTATCGGATGGCTACACCTTC. Its protein is CAWSVLSDGYTF.

The gene calls are TRBV14 and TRBJ1-6; D unresolved. The V end was cut by 1 base, the J end by 2 bases, with 12 bases between. Germline values: CDR1 SGHDN, CDR2 FVKESK. This CDR3 has 17 amino acids. The CDR3 DNA sequence: TGTGCCAGCAGCCAAGTCCGAGGGATCCCCTATAATTCACCCCTCCACTTT. Translating gives CASSQVRGIPYNSPLHF. Variable domain in full (rest from reference TRBV14 and TRBJ1-6): EAGVTQFPSHSVIEKGQTVTLRCDPISGHDNLYWYRRVMGKEIKFLLHFVKESKQDESGMPNNRFLAERTGGTYSTLKVQPAELEDSGVYFCASSQVRGIPYNSPLHFGNGTRLTVT.

The V call is TRBV2, the J call TRBJ1-4, with TRBD1 matching 7 bases. Trimming cost V 7 bases and J 5 bases; bases outside gene matches: 7. The CDR3 sequence is 14 residues long. The germline CDR1 and CDR2 sequences are SNHLY and FYNNEI. The CDR3 bases are TGTGCCAGCATCCGGGACAGAGCAAATGAAAAACTGTTTTTT. Its protein is CASIRDRANEKLFF.